The T cell receptor beta chain under discussion was sequenced for a study of T-cell reconstitution after alpha-beta-depleted transplantation in children. Study-level findings and limits: The study traced high day-60 TCRbeta diversity in some patients to surviving recipient T cells and thymic progenitors. A year post-transplant, T-cell counts and diversity derived mostly from newly produced T cells.

To note about this clonotype: Its specificity is unknown.

The authors prepared the TCRbeta library with unique molecular identifiers. TCRdb re-called the PCR reads through MiXCR, storing one row per CDR3 protein. The table lists about 980,000 distinct CDR3 sequences, about 31% of them singletons, with about 28% in the top ten. The sample in question was PBMCs, mostly from graft donor cells, obtained 360 days after TCRalphabeta/CD19-depleted stem cell transplant. This receptor was taken from a boy in the first two years of life who had a stem cell transplant for SCID, so the T cells may come from the graft donor.

This chain's CDR3 is CASGSPPDTQYF. CDR3 DNA sequence: TGCGCCAGCGGATCCCCCCCAGATACGCAGTATTTT. The chain has TRBV5-1 and TRBJ2-3; D unclear. V lost 7 bases and J 4 bases, leaving 10 bases between the germline ends. Germline-derived CDR1 and CDR2 are SGHRS and YFSETQ. This CDR3 is 12 amino acids long.